Sequencing of this TCR beta chain was carried out in a study of CD8 T cells in ankylosing spondylitis. Study results and caveats: Ankylosing spondylitis blood seemed to carry a telltale TCR beta motif made of under ten highly homologous variants. According to the report, clones linked to the disease were significantly enriched in matched synovial fluid samples taken from ankylosing spondylitis patients. Researchers report that disease-linked clones proved CD8+ and relatively rare in peripheral blood.

This clonotype has more than one count but fewer than ten. The antigen is not known. Libraries of TCR beta came from quantitative 5'-RACE with molecular barcodes. One entry per CDR3 protein results from TCRdb running MiXCR on the 5' RACE reads. The sample lists 250,000 to 350,000 distinct CDR3 sequences, 15% to 25% seen once, with roughly 7.4% in the top ten. The sample comprised blood, either unsorted or a sorted T cell fraction (not recorded which). This TCR came from a male donor with ankylosing spondylitis or in good health (not recorded which).

The CDR3 protein is CSAKLGGNTEAFF. CDR3 coding DNA: TGCAGTGCTAAACTCGGCGGGAACACTGAAGCTTTCTTT. The genes are TRBV20-1 and TRBJ1-1; D ambiguous. The V end was cut by 4 bases, the J end by 1 base, with 10 bases between. This CDR3 comprises 13 residues. In germline, CDR1 is DFQATT, CDR2 SNEGSKA (reference sequence).